The clone carrying this T cell receptor (beta chain) was observed a handful of times. Described time point: pre-sensitization, week 0. The treatment denotes: therapeutic diphenylcyclopropenone sensitization with weekly scalp DPC. The total RNA was obtained from whole blood that was not fractionated. TCRdb redid the calling of the RACE reads with MiXCR, one entry per CDR3 protein. Of about 180,000 distinct CDR3 sequences in the sample, around 30% were seen once. This CDR3 comprises 13 residues. Between the trimmed V and J ends, which lost 5 bases and 5 bases, there was a span of 12 bases. The germline CDR1 and CDR2 sequences are SGHAT and FQDESV (reference sequence). The sample originates from a study of human T cells and chemical hapten exposure.

The starting material was whole blood, obtained in connection with sensitization to the hapten diphenylcyclopropenone (DPC). The chain joins TRBV11-1 to TRBJ2-5; unclear D gene. The origin of this receptor is a woman aged 25 to 39 with alopecia areata. Some clones in this sample may be carry-over from other donors' samples. CDR3 amino acids: CASSNSVRETQYF. The CDR3 region has the DNA TGTGCCAGCAGCAACAGCGTACGGGAGACCCAGTACTTC.